This T cell receptor (beta chain) stems from a study of blood T cell repertoires in COVID-19. Study overall: The cDNA or gDNA used as material had been derived from T cells, B-cell-depleted T cells, or PBMCs.

V was clipped by 4 bases and J by 6 bases; unmatched bases: 5. This CDR3 comprises 13 residues. From germline, CDR1 is LNHDA and CDR2 SQIVND (reference sequence). Authors' methods: From reference gene primer amplification, estimates of nucleated cell counts were derived. TCRdb's copy holds only in-frame clones and misses some; the assay was immunoSEQ multiplex PCR. The V and J calls and clone size come from that table; D and trimming were worked out from the DNA. The table includes approximately 130,000 clones, 80% to 90% detected once. The receptor was isolated from a human donor in a cohort sampled during active COVID-19. Sample: peripheral blood. This sequence joins TRBV19 and TRBJ2-7, with 8 bases fitting TRBD1. The CDR3 region has the DNA TGTGCCAGTAGTAGTGGGACAGGATTCGAGCAGTACTTC. It specifies CASSSGTGFEQYF. Full variable domain (missing parts from reference TRBV19 and TRBJ2-7): DGGITQSPKYLFRKEGQNVTLSCEQNLNHDAMYWYRQDPGQGLRLIYYSQIVNDFQKGDIAEGYSVSREKKESFPLTVTSAQKNPTAFYLCASSSGTGFEQYFGPGTRLTVT.